The 13 T cell receptor beta chains below all came from one sample that was sequenced in a study of T cell repertoires in cytomegalovirus infection. MiXCR, run by TCRdb on the reads, gives a single entry per CDR3 protein. The sample holds approximately 1,000,000 distinct CDR3 sequences, approximately 31% seen once. These TCRs are of unknown antigen specificity. This material consisted of cultured CD8+ T cells from PBMCs, taken from culture after CMV antigen stimulation. These receptors were taken from a human donor in good health (CMV status not recorded). Some clones in this sample may be carry-over from other donors' samples.

The rearrangement links TRBV28 to TRBJ1-1; D remains ambiguous. Deletions cut 6 bases from V and 0 bases from J, with 11 bases between. Germline CDR1 reads MDHEN; CDR2 reads SYDVKM. The CDR3 loop spans 14 amino acids. CDR3 amino acids: CASSLTRVNTEAFF. CDR3 in DNA: TGTGCCAGCAGCCTCACCCGGGTGAACACTGAAGCTTTCTTT. Filled out from reference TRBV28 and TRBJ1-1, the complete variable domain reads DVKVTQSSRYLVKRTGEKVFLECVQDMDHENMFWYRQDPGLGLRLIYFSYDVKMKEKGDIPEGYSVSREKKERFSLILESASTNQTSMYLCASSLTRVNTEAFFGQGTRLTVV.

The chain joins TRBV28 to TRBJ2-2; D perhaps matches TRBD2 (5 bases). Germline loops: CDR1 MDHEN, CDR2 SYDVKM. V was clipped by 3 bases and J by 2 bases, with 10 bases between them. This CDR3 spans 15 amino acids. The DNA of the CDR3 is TGTGCCAGCAGTTTCGAGGGCCCCAACACCGGGGAGCTGTTTTTT. It encodes CASSFEGPNTGELFF.

The table lists this clonotype with a few counts. The chain carries TRBV5-1 and TRBJ2-7; D perhaps matches TRBD1 (5 bases). Germline V gene lookup returns CDR1 SGHRS and CDR2 YFSETQ. The length of the CDR3 is 13 residues. V was shortened by 6 bases and J by 3 bases, with 13 bases between the two germline ends. CDR3 protein: CASKLDSSYEQYF. CDR3 bases: TGCGCCAGCAAGCTTGACAGTAGCTACGAGCAGTACTTC.

This chain links TRBV6-6 with TRBJ2-1; D possibly matches TRBD1 or TRBD2 (5 bases each). Trimming cost V 2 bases and J 9 bases, with 8 bases left between them. The germline CDR1 and CDR2 sequences are MNHNY and SVGAGI (reference sequence). CDR3 size: 12 residues. DNA of the CDR3: TGTGCCAGCAGTTACGTGGGGGTTGAGCAGTTCTTC. It yields the protein CASSYVGVEQFF.

The V and J genes are TRBV6-1 and TRBJ2-3, with a possible D match to TRBD2 (5 bases). Trimming removed 5 bases from V and 8 bases from J, with 26 bases in between. Germline lookup yields CDR1 MNHNS and CDR2 SASEGT. CDR3 length: 17 residues. CDR3 nucleotide sequence: TGTGCCAGCAGTCCCCTGGACTTGACGTCCACGTGGGGTACGCAGTATTTT. Amino acids: CASSPLDLTSTWGTQYF.

In its sample, this clonotype was seen many times. CDR3 region: CASSDPGQQETQYF. In nucleotides, the CDR3 is TGTGCCAGCAGCGACCCGGGACAGCAAGAGACCCAGTACTTC. The chain employs TRBV6-2 or TRBV6-3 and TRBJ2-5; 7 nucleotides agree with TRBD1. The germline gives CDR1 MNHEY, CDR2 SVGEGT. V was pared by 6 bases and J by 2 bases, with 6 bases of the junction left unmatched. The length of the CDR3 is 14 residues.

J is TRBJ2-1 and V is TRBV19; D might be TRBD2 (6 bases). Germline V gene lookup returns CDR1 LNHDA and CDR2 SQIVND (reference sequence). The CDR3 loop spans 18 amino acids. The ends were cut back, 1 base at V and 0 bases at J, with 16 bases in the middle. The CDR3 DNA reads as TGTGCCAGTAGTATAGTTCCTCCGGGGGACTTCTCCTACAATGAGCAGTTCTTC. Protein: CASSIVPPGDFSYNEQFF.

This clonotype was counted a few times. This chain's CDR3 is CSARDRGYEQYV. In DNA form, the CDR3 reads TGCAGTGCTCGGGATCGGGGCTACGAGCAGTACGTC. The chain employs TRBV20-1 and TRBJ2-7; perhaps TRBD2 as D (5 bases). Germline CDR1 reads DFQATT; CDR2 reads SNEGSKA (reference sequence). The V gene lost 5 bases and the J gene lost 3 bases, with 11 bases spanning the gap. This CDR3 contains 12 residues.

The sample holds a few counts of this clonotype. The chain carries TRBV5-1 and TRBJ1-2, with a weak D call TRBD1 (6 bases). The V gene's germline CDR1 is SGHRS and CDR2 YFSETQ. The CDR3 runs to 17 residues. Between the trimmed V and J ends, which lost 4 bases and 3 bases, there was a span of 22 bases. The CDR3 loop is CASSEGEAGEGYYGYTF. CDR3 sequence (DNA): TGCGCCAGCAGCGAGGGGGAGGCAGGGGAAGGCTACTATGGCTACACCTTC.

A few counts support this clonotype. The chain employs TRBV6-6 and TRBJ1-5; weak D call: TRBD1 (5 bases). The CDR3 spans 15 residues. Germline CDR1 is MNHNY and CDR2 is SVGAGI (reference sequence). The V end lost 6 bases, the J end lost 3 bases, and 15 bases lay between the germline ends. The CDR3 DNA reads as TGTGCCAGCAGAGTCAGAGAGGGACCCAATCAGCCCCAGCATTTT. This translates into CASRVREGPNQPQHF.

This clonotype appeared a few times. The rearrangement links TRBV7-6 to TRBJ2-7; TRBD2 agrees at 11 bases. Germline V CDR1 and CDR2: SGHVS, FNYEAQ. The CDR3 loop spans 16 amino acids. The J segment lost 1 base and the V segment lost 1 base, leaving 3 bases of the junction unmatched. CDR3 sequence: CASSLELAGGSYEQYF. The DNA of the CDR3 is TGTGCCAGCAGCTTAGAGCTAGCGGGGGGATCCTACGAGCAGTACTTC.

In its sample, this clonotype was seen a few times. This chain links TRBV7-6 with TRBJ2-3; 9 bases map to TRBD2. Germline V gives CDR1 SGHVS, CDR2 FNYEAQ. Unmatched junction bases numbered 16, after V lost 2 bases and J lost 4 bases. This CDR3 spans 19 amino acids. The CDR3 spells CASSLYGTVIAGAADTQYF. The CDR3 region has the DNA TGTGCCAGCAGCTTATACGGGACAGTGATAGCGGGGGCGGCAGATACGCAGTATTTT. The full variable domain, completed using reference TRBV7-6 and TRBJ2-3, is GAGVSQSPRYKVTKRGQDVALRCDPISGHVSLYWYRQALGQGPEFLTYFNYEAQQDKSGLPNDRFSAERPEGSISTLTIQRTEQRDSAMYRCASSLYGTVIAGAADTQYFGPGTRLTVL.

This clonotype was seen ten or more times. The V gene is TRBV7-6, the J gene TRBJ2-1; a weak D match, TRBD2 (7 bases). V was shortened by 7 bases and J by 8 bases, with 15 bases between the two germline ends. The germline CDR1 and CDR2 sequences are SGHVS and FNYEAQ. This CDR3 has 13 residues. CDR3 in DNA: TGTGCCAGCAACTTGGGGGGGGCCGATGAGCAGTTCTTC. Its protein is CASNLGGADEQFF.